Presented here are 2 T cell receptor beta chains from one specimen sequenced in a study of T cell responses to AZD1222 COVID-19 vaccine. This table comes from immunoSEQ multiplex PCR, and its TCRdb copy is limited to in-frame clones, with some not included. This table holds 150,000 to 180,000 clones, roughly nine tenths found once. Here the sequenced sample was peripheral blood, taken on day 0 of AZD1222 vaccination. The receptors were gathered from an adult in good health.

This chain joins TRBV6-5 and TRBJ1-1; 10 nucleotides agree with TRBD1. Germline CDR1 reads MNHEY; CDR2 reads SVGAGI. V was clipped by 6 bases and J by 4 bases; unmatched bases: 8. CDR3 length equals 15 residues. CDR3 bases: TGTGCCAGCAGGATGGACAGGGGGTGGGGCACTGAAGCTTTCTTT. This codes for CASRMDRGWGTEAFF.

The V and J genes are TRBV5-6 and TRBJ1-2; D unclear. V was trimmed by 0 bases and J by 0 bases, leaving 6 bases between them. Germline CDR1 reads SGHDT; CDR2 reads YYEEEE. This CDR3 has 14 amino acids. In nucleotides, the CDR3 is TGTGCCAGCAGCTTGGCAGGACCTAACTATGGCTACACCTTC. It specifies CASSLAGPNYGYTF.